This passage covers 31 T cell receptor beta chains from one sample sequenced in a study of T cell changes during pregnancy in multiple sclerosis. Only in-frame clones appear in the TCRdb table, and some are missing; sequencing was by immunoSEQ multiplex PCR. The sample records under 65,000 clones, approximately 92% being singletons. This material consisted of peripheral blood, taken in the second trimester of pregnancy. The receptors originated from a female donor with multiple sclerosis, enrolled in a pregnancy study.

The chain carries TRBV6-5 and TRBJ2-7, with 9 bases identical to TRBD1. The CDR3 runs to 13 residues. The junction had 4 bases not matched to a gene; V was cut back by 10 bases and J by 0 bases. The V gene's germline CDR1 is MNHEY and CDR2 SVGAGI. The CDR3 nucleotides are TGTGCCACCAAGACAGGGGGCTCCTACGAGCAGTACTTC. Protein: CATKTGGSYEQYF.

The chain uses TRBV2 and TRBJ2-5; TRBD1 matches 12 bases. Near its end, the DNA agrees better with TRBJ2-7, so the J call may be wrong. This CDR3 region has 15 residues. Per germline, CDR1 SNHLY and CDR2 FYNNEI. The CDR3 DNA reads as TGTGCCAGCAGGGCCGTGGGACAGGGGGCGTCCGAGCAGTACTTC. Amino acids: CASRAVGQGASEQYF.

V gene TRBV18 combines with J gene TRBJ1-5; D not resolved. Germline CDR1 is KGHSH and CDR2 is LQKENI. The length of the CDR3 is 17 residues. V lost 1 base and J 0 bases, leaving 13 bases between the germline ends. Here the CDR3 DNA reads TGTGCCAGCTCACCACGCGGGCAGGACTCTAGCAATCAGCCCCAGCATTTT. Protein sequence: CASSPRGQDSSNQPQHF.

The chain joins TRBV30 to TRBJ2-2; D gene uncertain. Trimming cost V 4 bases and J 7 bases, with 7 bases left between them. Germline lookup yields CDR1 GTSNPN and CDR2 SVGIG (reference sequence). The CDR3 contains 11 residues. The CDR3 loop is CAWNLGGELFF. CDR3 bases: TGTGCCTGGAATCTCGGCGGGGAGCTGTTTTTT.

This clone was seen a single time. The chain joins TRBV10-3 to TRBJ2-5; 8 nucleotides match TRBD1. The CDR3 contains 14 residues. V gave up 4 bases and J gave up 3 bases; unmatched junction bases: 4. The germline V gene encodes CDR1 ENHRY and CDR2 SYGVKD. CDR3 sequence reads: CAISASGQEETQYF. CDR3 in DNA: TGTGCCATCAGTGCGTCGGGACAGGAAGAGACCCAGTACTTC.

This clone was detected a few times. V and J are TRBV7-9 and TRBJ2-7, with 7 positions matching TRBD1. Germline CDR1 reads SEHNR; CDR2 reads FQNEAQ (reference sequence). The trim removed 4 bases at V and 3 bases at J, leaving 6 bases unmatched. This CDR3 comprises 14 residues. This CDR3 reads CASSSTQGIYEQYF. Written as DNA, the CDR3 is TGTGCCAGCAGCTCCACACAGGGGATCTACGAGCAGTACTTC.

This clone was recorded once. CDR3 DNA: TGCGCCAGCAGCCCTGGGGGGGGAAGCACTGAAGCTTTCTTT. The encoded protein is CASSPGGGSTEAFF. The chain couples TRBV5-1 to TRBJ1-1, with D tentatively TRBD1 (5 bases). From germline, CDR1 is SGHRS and CDR2 YFSETQ. V was trimmed by 4 bases and J by 4 bases, leaving 14 bases between them. The CDR3 totals 14 residues.

The CDR3 is CASSRQVGPNQPQHF. The CDR3 nucleotides are TGTGCCAGCAGCCGACAGGTGGGACCGAATCAGCCCCAGCATTTT. V is TRBV7-2 and J is TRBJ1-5; D perhaps matches TRBD1 (6 bases). From germline, CDR1 is SGHTA and CDR2 FQGNSA. The CDR3 has 15 amino acids. V lost 5 bases and J lost 4, with 15 bases in between.

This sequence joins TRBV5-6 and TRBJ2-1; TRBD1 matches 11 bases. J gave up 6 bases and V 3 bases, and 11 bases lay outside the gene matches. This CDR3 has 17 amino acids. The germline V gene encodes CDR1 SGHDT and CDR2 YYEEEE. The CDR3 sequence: CASSSGQGAPLANEQFF. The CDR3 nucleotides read TGTGCCAGCAGCTCCGGACAGGGGGCGCCGTTGGCCAATGAGCAGTTCTTC.

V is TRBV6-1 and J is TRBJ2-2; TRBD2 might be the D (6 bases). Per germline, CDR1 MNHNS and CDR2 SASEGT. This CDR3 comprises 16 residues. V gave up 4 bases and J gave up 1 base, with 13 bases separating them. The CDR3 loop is CASSGQPGVNTGELFF. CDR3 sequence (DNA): TGTGCCAGCAGTGGCCAACCGGGAGTGAACACCGGGGAGCTGTTTTTT.

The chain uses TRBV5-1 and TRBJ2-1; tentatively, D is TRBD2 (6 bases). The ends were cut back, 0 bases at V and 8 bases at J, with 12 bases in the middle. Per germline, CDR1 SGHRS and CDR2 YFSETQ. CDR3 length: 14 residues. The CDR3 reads CASSLVRRADEQFF. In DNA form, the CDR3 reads TGCGCCAGCAGCTTGGTGAGGAGGGCGGATGAGCAGTTCTTC. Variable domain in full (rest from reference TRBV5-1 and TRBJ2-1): KAGVTQTPRYLIKTRGQQVTLSCSPISGHRSVSWYQQTPGQGLQFLFEYFSETQRNKGNFPGRFSGRQFSNSRSEMNVSTLELGDSALYLCASSLVRRADEQFFGPGTRLTVL.

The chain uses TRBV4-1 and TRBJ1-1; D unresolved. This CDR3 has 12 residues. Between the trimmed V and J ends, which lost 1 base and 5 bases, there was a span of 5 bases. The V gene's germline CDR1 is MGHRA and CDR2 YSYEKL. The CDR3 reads CASSQVRTEAFF. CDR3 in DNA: TGCGCCAGCAGCCAAGTTAGAACTGAAGCTTTCTTT.

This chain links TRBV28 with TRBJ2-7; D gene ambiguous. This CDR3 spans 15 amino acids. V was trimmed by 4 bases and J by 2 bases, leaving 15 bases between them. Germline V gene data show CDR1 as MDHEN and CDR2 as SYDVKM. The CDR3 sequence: CASSYLFPPAYEQYF. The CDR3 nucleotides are TGTGCCAGCAGTTATCTATTCCCCCCCGCCTACGAGCAGTACTTC.

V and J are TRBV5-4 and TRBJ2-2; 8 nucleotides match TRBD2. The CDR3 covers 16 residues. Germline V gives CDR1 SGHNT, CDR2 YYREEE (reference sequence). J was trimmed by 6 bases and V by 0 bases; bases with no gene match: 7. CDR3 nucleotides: TGTGCCAGCAGCTTGGAAGCGGGAGAGTTGGCCGGGGAGCTGTTTTTT. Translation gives CASSLEAGELAGELFF.

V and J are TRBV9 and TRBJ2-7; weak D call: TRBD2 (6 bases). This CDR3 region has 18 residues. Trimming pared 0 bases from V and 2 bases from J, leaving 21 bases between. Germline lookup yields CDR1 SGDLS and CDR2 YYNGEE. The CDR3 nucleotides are TGTGCCAGCAGCGTAGATTCCCCCGGGAGCGTCGGGGCCTACGAGCAGTACTTC. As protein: CASSVDSPGSVGAYEQYF. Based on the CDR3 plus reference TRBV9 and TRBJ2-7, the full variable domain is DSGVTQTPKHLITATGQRVTLRCSPRSGDLSVYWYQQSLDQGLQFLIQYYNGEERAKGNILERFSAQQFPDLHSELNLSSLELGDSALYFCASSVDSPGSVGAYEQYFGPGTRLTVT.

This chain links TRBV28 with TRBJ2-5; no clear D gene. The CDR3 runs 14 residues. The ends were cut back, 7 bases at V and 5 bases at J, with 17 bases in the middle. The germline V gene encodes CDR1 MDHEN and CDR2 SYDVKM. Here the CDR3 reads CASTLRGARETQYF. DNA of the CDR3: TGTGCCAGCACCCTGAGAGGCGCTCGGGAGACCCAGTACTTC.

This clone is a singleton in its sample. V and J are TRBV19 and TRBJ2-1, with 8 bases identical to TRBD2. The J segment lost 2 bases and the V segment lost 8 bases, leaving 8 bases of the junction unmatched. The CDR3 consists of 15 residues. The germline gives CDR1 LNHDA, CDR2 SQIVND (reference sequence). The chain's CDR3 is CASAMAGGPYNEQFF. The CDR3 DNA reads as TGTGCCAGTGCGATGGCGGGAGGACCCTACAATGAGCAGTTCTTC.

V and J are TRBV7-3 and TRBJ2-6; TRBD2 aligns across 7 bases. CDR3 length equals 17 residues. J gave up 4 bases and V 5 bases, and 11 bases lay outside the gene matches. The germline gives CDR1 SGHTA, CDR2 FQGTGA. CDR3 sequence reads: CASSPLAGVSGANVLTF. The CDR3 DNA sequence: TGTGCCAGCAGCCCCCTGGCGGGAGTATCCGGGGCCAACGTCCTGACTTTC.

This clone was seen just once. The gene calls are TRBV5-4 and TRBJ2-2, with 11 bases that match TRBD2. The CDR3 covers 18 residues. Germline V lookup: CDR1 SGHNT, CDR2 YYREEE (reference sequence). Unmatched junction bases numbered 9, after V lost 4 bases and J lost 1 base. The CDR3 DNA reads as TGTGCCAGCAGCAAGGGACTAGCGGTAACCATGAACACCGGGGAGCTGTTTTTT. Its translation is CASSKGLAVTMNTGELFF.

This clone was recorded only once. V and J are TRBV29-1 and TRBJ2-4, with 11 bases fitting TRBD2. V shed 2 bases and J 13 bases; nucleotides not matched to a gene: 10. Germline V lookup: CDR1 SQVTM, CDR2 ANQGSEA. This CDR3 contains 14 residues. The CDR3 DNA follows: TGCAGCGTTGAAAGGGGACTAGCGGAACGGGGACAGTACTTC. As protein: CSVERGLAERGQYF.

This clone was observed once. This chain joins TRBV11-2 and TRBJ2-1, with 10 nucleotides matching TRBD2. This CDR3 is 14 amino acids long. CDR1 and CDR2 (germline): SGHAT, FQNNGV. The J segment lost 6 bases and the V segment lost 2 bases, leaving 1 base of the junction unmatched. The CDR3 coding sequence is TGTGCCAGCAGCTTACTAGCGGGAGTCAATGAGCAGTTCTTC. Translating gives CASSLLAGVNEQFF.

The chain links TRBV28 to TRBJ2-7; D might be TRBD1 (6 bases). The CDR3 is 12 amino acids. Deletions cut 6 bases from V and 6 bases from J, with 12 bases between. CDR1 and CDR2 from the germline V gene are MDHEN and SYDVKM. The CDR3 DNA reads TGTGCCAGCAGCAGGGACATCTCCGAGCAGTACTTC. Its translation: CASSRDISEQYF.

CDR3 DNA: TGCGCCAGCAGCGAGGGACAGGCAAACACCGGGGAGCTGTTTTTT. Protein sequence: CASSEGQANTGELFF. The chain links TRBV5-1 to TRBJ2-2, with TRBD1 identical over 8 bases. Germline V gives CDR1 SGHRS, CDR2 YFSETQ. The CDR3 consists of 15 residues. The trim removed 4 bases at V and 2 bases at J, leaving 4 bases unmatched.

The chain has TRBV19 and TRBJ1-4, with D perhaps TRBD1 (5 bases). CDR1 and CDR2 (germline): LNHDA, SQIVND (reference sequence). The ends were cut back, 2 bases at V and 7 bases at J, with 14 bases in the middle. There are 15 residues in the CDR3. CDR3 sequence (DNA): TGTGCCAGTAGTATAATTGTGGGGCCGGGTGAAAAACTGTTTTTT. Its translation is CASSIIVGPGEKLFF.

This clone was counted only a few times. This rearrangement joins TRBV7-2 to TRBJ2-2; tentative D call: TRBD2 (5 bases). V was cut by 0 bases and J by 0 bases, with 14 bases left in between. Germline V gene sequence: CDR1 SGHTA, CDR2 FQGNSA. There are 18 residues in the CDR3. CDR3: CASSLASSRVANTGELFF. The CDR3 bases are TGTGCCAGCAGCTTAGCGTCTAGCCGGGTCGCGAACACCGGGGAGCTGTTTTTT.

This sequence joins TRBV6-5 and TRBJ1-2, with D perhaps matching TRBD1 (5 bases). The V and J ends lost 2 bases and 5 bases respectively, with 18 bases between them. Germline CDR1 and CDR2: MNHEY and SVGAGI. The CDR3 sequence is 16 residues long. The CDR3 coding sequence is TGTGCCAGCAGTTACACGAACCCACAGGACCTTTATGGCTACACCTTC. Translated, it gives CASSYTNPQDLYGYTF.

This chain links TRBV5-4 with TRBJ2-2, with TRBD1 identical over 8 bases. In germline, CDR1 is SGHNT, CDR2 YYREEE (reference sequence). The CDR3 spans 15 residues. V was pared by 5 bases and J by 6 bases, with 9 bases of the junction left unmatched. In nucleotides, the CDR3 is TGTGCCAGCAGACTAGGACAGGGTACTGCCGGGGAGCTGTTTTTT. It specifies CASRLGQGTAGELFF.

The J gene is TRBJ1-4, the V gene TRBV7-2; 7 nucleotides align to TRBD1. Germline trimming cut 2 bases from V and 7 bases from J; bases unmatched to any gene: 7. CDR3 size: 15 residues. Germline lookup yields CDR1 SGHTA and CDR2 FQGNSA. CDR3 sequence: CASSLRGRTVEKLFF. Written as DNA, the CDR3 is TGTGCCAGCAGCTTAAGGGGGCGCACGGTTGAAAAACTGTTTTTT. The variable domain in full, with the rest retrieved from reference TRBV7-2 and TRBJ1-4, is GAGVSQSPSNKVTEKGKDVELRCDPISGHTALYWYRQSLGQGLEFLIYFQGNSAPDKSGLPSDRFSAERTGGSVSTLTIQRTQQEDSAVYLCASSLRGRTVEKLFFGSGTQLSVL.

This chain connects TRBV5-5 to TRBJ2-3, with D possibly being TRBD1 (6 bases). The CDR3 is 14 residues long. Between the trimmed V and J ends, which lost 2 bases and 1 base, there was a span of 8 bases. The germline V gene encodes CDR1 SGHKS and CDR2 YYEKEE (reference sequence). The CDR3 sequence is CASSLQGGTDTQYF. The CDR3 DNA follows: TGTGCCAGCAGCTTACAGGGCGGCACAGATACGCAGTATTTT. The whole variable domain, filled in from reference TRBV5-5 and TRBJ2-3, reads DAGVTQSPTHLIKTRGQQVTLRCSPISGHKSVSWYQQVLGQGPQFIFQYYEKEERGRGNFPDRFSARQFPNYSSELNVNALLLGDSALYLCASSLQGGTDTQYFGPGTRLTVL.

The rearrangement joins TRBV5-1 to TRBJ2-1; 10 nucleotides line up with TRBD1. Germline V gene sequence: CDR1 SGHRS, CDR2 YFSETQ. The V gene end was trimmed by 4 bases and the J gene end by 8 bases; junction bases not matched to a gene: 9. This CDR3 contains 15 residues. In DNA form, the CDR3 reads TGCGCCAGCAGCACCGGGACAGGGGCCCGCCATGAGCAGTTCTTC. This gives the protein CASSTGTGARHEQFF.

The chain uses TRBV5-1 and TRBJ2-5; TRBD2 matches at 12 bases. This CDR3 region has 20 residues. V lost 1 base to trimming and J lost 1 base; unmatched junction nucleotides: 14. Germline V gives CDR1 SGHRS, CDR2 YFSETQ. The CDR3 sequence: CASSLTTPRTSGTTQETQYF. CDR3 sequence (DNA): TGCGCCAGCAGCTTGACCACACCCAGGACTAGCGGGACAACCCAAGAGACCCAGTACTTC.